This T cell receptor beta chain derives from a study of blood T cell repertoires in COVID-19. This clone was seen once. The germline V gene encodes CDR1 SGHNT and CDR2 YENEEA. J lost 0 bases, V lost 1 base, and 3 bases had no gene match. The CDR3 consists of 16 residues. Only in-frame clones appear in the TCRdb table, and some are missing; sequencing was by immunoSEQ multiplex PCR. The data show around 270,000 clones, roughly 80% seen once. The V gene is TRBV11-3, the J gene TRBJ2-3; 8 nucleotides match TRBD2. The clonotype originates from a person aged 70 to 85 with COVID-19, enrolled during active disease. The sequenced material came from peripheral blood. The CDR3 here is CASSLGGLASTDTQYF. The CDR3 DNA follows: TGTGCCAGCAGCTTAGGAGGACTAGCTAGCACAGATACGCAGTATTTT. Supplemented by reference TRBV11-3 and TRBJ2-3, the full variable domain reads EAGVVQSPRYKIIEKKQPVAFWCNPISGHNTLYWYLQNLGQGPELLIRYENEEAVDDSQLPKDRFSAERLKGVDSTLKIQPAELGDSAVYLCASSLGGLASTDTQYFGPGTRLTVL.